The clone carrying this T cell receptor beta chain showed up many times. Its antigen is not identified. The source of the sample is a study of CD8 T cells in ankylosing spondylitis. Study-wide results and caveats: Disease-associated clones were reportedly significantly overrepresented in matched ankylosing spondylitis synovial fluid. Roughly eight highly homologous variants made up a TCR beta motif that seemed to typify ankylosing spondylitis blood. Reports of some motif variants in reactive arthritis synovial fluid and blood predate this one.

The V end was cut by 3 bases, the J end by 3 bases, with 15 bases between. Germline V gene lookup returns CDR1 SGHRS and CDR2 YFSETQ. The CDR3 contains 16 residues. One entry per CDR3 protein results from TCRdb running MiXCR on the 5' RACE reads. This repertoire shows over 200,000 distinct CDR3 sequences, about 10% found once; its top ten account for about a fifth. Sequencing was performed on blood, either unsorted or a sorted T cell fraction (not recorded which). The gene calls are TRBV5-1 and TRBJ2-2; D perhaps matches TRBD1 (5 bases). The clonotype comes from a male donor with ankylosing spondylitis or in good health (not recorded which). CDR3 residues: CASSSRGQGYTGELFF. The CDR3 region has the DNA TGCGCCAGCAGCTCCCGCGGCCAGGGATACACCGGGGAGCTGTTTTTT.